Shown below are 17 T cell receptor beta chains from a single sample sequenced in a study of cytomegalovirus exposure and HLA in healthy donors. This PCR relied on a set of 60 Vbeta primers and 13 Jbeta primers. TCRdb keeps only in-frame clones here, not all; method: immunoSEQ multiplex PCR. The sample has about 140,000 clones, over 60% seen once. Sample: PBMCs. These receptors originate from a male donor in good health and CMV-seronegative.

V is TRBV21-1 and J is TRBJ1-2; the table calls TRBD1, which could not be checked here. TRBV21-1 is assigned pseudogene status. This CDR3 comprises 17 residues. The CDR3 nucleotides read TGTGCCAGCAGCAAAGATCGGGTGGCAGGGCGAAACTATGGCTACACCTTC. It is translated as CASSKDRVAGRNYGYTF.

This clone has a single count. This sequence joins TRBV5-1 and TRBJ2-7; TRBD2 aligns across 10 bases. Germline assignment: CDR1 SGHRS and CDR2 YFSETQ. V was clipped by 4 bases and J by 2 bases; unmatched bases: 15. There are 18 residues in the CDR3. CDR3 loop: CASSLEASGSLPTYEQYF. CDR3 nucleotides: TGCGCCAGCAGCCTGGAGGCTAGCGGGAGTCTCCCCACCTACGAGCAGTACTTC.

As for this clone: Other DNA sequences of this sample code for an identical CDR3. The genes are TRBV6-5 and TRBJ1-2; no clear D gene. The CDR3 is 13 amino acids. Trimming stripped 0 bases from V and 6 bases from J, with 8 bases between. Germline CDR1 reads MNHEY; CDR2 reads SVGAGI. Here the CDR3 DNA reads TGTGCCAGCAGTTACTCGAGGGTAGATGGCTACACCTTC. Translated, it gives CASSYSRVDGYTF.

The J gene is TRBJ1-1, the V gene TRBV19; D gene uncertain. Germline values: CDR1 LNHDA, CDR2 SQIVND (reference sequence). The germline V and J ends were trimmed by 3 bases and 6 bases, with 11 bases remaining between them. This CDR3 is 13 amino acids long. DNA of the CDR3: TGTGCCAGTAGTATTACTCTTGTCTCTGAAGCTTTCTTT. This sequence encodes CASSITLVSEAFF.

The gene calls are TRBV28 and TRBJ2-4, with 7 bases aligning to TRBD1. The CDR3 totals 13 residues. In germline, CDR1 is MDHEN, CDR2 SYDVKM. The V and J ends lost 6 bases and 12 bases, in that order; junction bases with no gene match: 11. The CDR3 nucleotides are TGTGCCAGCAGCGACTACGGGACAGAAAGTCAGTACTTC. This encodes CASSDYGTESQYF.

V and J are TRBV7-3 and TRBJ1-1, with D unclear. V lost 0 bases and J 5 bases, leaving 7 bases between the germline ends. Germline V gene lookup returns CDR1 SGHTA and CDR2 FQGTGA. The CDR3 contains 13 residues. The DNA for the CDR3 is TGTGCCAGCAGCTTAACAGCGGCGACTGAAGCTTTCTTT. It codes for CASSLTAATEAFF.

V usage is TRBV5-1 and J usage is TRBJ2-7, with D perhaps TRBD1 (5 bases). CDR1 is SGHRS, CDR2 YFSETQ, per germline. The V end lost 2 bases, the J end lost 5 bases, and 14 bases lay between the germline ends. The CDR3 length is 14 residues. CDR3 sequence (DNA): TGCGCCAGCAGCTTCAGTTCAGGGATCAACGAGCAGTACTTC. It yields the protein CASSFSSGINEQYF.

The chain has TRBV4-1 and TRBJ2-2; unclear D gene. In germline, CDR1 is MGHRA, CDR2 YSYEKL. The germline V and J ends were trimmed by 0 bases and 4 bases, with 6 bases remaining between them. The CDR3 spans 14 residues. The DNA for the CDR3 is TGCGCCAGCAGCCAAGATTCAGGCACCGGGGAGCTGTTTTTT. Its protein is CASSQDSGTGELFF.

As for this clone: The junction shows a germline mismatch at one end, possibly a read error. This chain uses TRBV7-9 with TRBJ2-5; D gene uncertain. This CDR3 contains 12 residues. Per germline, CDR1 SEHNR and CDR2 FQNEAQ (reference sequence). CDR3 amino acids: CSSTEVRETQYF. The CDR3, as DNA: TGTTCCAGCACCGAGGTGAGGGAGACCCAGTACTTC.

This chain joins TRBV6-6 and TRBJ1-4; D remains unclear. This CDR3 contains 16 residues. V dropped 6 bases and J dropped 0 bases, with 14 bases sitting between them. CDR1 is MNHNY and CDR2 is SVGAGI in the germline V gene (reference sequence). The CDR3 DNA follows: TGTGCCAGCAGCATACCCGACGGGGCAACTAATGAAAAACTGTTTTTT. This gives the protein CASSIPDGATNEKLFF.

The V and J genes are TRBV14 and TRBJ2-7; tentative D call: TRBD2 (5 bases). Germline CDR1 and CDR2: SGHDN and FVKESK. The CDR3 loop spans 12 amino acids. V shed 4 bases and J shed 4 bases, with 8 bases lying between them. CDR3: CASSREGYEQYF. In DNA, the CDR3 is TGTGCCAGCAGCCGTGAGGGATACGAGCAGTACTTC.

The chain employs TRBV6-1 and TRBJ1-4; tentatively, D is TRBD1 (5 bases). The V and J ends lost 9 bases and 4 bases respectively, with 9 bases between them. This CDR3 region has 12 residues. Per germline, CDR1 MNHNS and CDR2 SASEGT. The DNA of the CDR3 is TGTGCCAGTCAGGGAGGTAATGAAAAACTGTTTTTT. As protein: CASQGGNEKLFF.

V usage is TRBV5-8 and J usage is TRBJ1-1; weak D call: TRBD1 (6 bases). The CDR3 runs 13 residues. The germline gives CDR1 SGHTS, CDR2 YDEGEE. Trimming took off 4 bases at V and 7 bases at J, with 14 bases between the two ends. The DNA of the CDR3 is TGTGCCAGCAGCCTGAACAGGGATGGTGAAGCTTTCTTT. It yields the protein CASSLNRDGEAFF.

The V and J genes are TRBV9 and TRBJ2-2, with D uncertain. Germline assignment: CDR1 SGDLS and CDR2 YYNGEE. V was cut by 0 bases and J by 4 bases, with 10 bases left in between. CDR3 length equals 15 residues. The CDR3 DNA is TGTGCCAGCAGCGTAGGAACGCCGGGCACCGGGGAGCTGTTTTTT. It yields the protein CASSVGTPGTGELFF.

In the case of this clone: The sample carries other DNA sequences with the same CDR3. The chain employs TRBV7-2 and TRBJ2-3; 7 positions agree with TRBD2. V was pared by 5 bases and J by 6 bases, with 8 bases of the junction left unmatched. The germline V gene has CDR1 SGHTA and CDR2 FQGNSA. The CDR3 loop spans 14 amino acids. The CDR3 is CASSPRLAADTQYF. Here the CDR3 DNA reads TGTGCCAGCAGCCCGAGACTAGCAGCGGATACGCAGTATTTT.

The chain carries TRBV9 and TRBJ2-3; 7 nucleotides agree with TRBD2. Trimming at V came to 2 bases and at J to 2 bases, leaving 5 bases not matched to a gene. CDR1 is SGDLS and CDR2 is YYNGEE in the germline V gene. This CDR3 has 15 amino acids. CDR3 loop: CASSVPGGPTDTQYF. The DNA of the CDR3 is TGTGCCAGCAGCGTCCCGGGAGGACCCACAGATACGCAGTATTTT.

V usage is TRBV19 and J usage is TRBJ1-3; D perhaps matches TRBD1 (5 bases). This CDR3 has 17 amino acids. Germline lookup yields CDR1 LNHDA and CDR2 SQIVND (reference sequence). Trimming took off 1 base at V and 2 bases at J, with 15 bases between the two ends. The CDR3 protein is CASSIVWRDLAGNTIYF. In DNA, the CDR3 is TGTGCCAGTAGTATAGTTTGGCGGGACCTGGCTGGAAACACCATATATTTT. Full variable domain (rest looked up from reference TRBV19 and TRBJ1-3): DGGITQSPKYLFRKEGQNVTLSCEQNLNHDAMYWYRQDPGQGLRLIYYSQIVNDFQKGDIAEGYSVSREKKESFPLTVTSAQKNPTAFYLCASSIVWRDLAGNTIYFGEGSWLTVV.